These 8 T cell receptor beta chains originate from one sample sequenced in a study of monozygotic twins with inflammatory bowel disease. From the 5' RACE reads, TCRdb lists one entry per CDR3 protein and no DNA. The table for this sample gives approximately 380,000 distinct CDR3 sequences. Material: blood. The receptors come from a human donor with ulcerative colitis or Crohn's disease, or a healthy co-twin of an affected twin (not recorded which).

CDR3 sequence: CASSYADNYGYTF. The chain has TRBV6-5 and TRBJ1-2. The CDR3 loop spans 13 amino acids. CDR1 and CDR2 from the germline V gene are MNHEY and SVGAGI.

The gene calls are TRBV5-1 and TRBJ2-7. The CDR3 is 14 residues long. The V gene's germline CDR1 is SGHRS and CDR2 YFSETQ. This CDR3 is CASSLGRQTYEQYF. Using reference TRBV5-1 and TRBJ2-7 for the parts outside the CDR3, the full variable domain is KAGVTQTPRYLIKTRGQQVTLSCSPISGHRSVSWYQQTPGQGLQFLFEYFSETQRNKGNFPGRFSGRQFSNSRSEMNVSTLELGDSALYLCASSLGRQTYEQYFGPGTRLTVT.

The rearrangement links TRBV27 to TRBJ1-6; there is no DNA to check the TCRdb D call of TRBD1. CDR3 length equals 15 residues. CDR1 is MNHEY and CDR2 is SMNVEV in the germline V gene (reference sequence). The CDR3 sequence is CASSLRGQYNSPLHF.

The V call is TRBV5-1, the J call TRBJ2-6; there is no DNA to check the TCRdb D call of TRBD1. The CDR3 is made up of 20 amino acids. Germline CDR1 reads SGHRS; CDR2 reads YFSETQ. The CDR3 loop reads CASSLNPQGLTFSGANVLTF. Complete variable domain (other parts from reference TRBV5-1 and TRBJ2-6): KAGVTQTPRYLIKTRGQQVTLSCSPISGHRSVSWYQQTPGQGLQFLFEYFSETQRNKGNFPGRFSGRQFSNSRSEMNVSTLELGDSALYLCASSLNPQGLTFSGANVLTFGAGSRLTVL.

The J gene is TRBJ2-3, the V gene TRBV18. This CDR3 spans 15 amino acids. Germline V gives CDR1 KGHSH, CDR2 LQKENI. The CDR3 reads CASSPDRWGTDTQYF.

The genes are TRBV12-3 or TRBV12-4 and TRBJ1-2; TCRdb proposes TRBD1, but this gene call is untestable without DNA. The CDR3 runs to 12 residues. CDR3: CASLRGWDGYTF.

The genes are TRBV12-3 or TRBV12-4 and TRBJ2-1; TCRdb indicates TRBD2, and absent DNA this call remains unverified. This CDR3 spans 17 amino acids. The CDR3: CASSIGPIAGRGNEQFF.

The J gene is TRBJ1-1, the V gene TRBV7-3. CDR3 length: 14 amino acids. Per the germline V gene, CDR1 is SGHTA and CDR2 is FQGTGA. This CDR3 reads CASSPEGGGAEAFF.